A selection of T cell receptor beta chains follows, all from one sample in a study of shared clonotypes between healthy human individuals. Generated by immunoSEQ multiplex PCR, the TCRdb table keeps only in-frame clones and is missing some. The sample has roughly 700,000 clones; around 67% are singletons. The specimen sequenced was memory CD4+ T cells sorted from blood. These TCRs come from a woman younger than 45 in good health. Both conserved end residues are part of each CDR3. The D gene is left open where the match is weak. Clone size, where shown, is once, few, many, or a class for clones that have expanded.

TGTGCCAGCGTCTTTCCAGGGGGCAATCAGCCCCAGCATTTT,CASVFPGGNQPQHF,-,TRBV28,TRBJ1-5,-
TGTGCCAGCAGGAAGGGGACAGGGTTGAGTGGCTACACCTTC,CASRKGTGLSGYTF,-,TRBV6-5,TRBJ1-2,TRBD1
TGCGCCAGCAGCTTAATTGGGACCTACGAGCAGTACTTC,CASSLIGTYEQYF,-,TRBV5-1,TRBJ2-7,-
TGTGCCTGGAGTGTAGGCAGTACCTACGAGCAGTACTTC,CAWSVGSTYEQYF,-,TRBV30,TRBJ2-7,-
TGCGCCAGCAGCCAACCGATAACCGGGACAGGGGATAATGAGCAGTTCTTC,CASSQPITGTGDNEQFF,few,TRBV4-1,TRBJ2-1,TRBD1
TGTGCCAGCAGCCGCGACAGGGGGCTGGAGACCCAGTACTTC,CASSRDRGLETQYF,-,TRBV7-3,TRBJ2-5,TRBD1
TGTGCCAGTCGGGGCGTTACCACTGAAGCTTTCTTT,CASRGVTTEAFF,few,TRBV27,TRBJ1-1,-
TGTGCCAGCACCGGACTAGCGGGAGTCACCGGGGAGCTGTTTTTT,CASTGLAGVTGELFF,few,TRBV2,TRBJ2-2,TRBD2
TGCGCCAGCAGCTCCGGACAGGAGTTCACAGATACGCAGTATTTT,CASSSGQEFTDTQYF,-,TRBV5-1,TRBJ2-3,TRBD1
TGCGCCAGCAGCCCCTTAGCGGGGGTAGCCTACGAGCAGTACTTC,CASSPLAGVAYEQYF,-,TRBV4-1,TRBJ2-7,TRBD2
TGTGCCTGGAGTGGCATAGGGGTCTTCAATCAGCCCCAGCATTTT,CAWSGIGVFNQPQHF,few,TRBV30,TRBJ1-5,-
TGTGCCAGCAGCTCTAGGACAGGGGGCGTGATAGATACGCAGTATTTT,CASSSRTGGVIDTQYF,-,TRBV7-6,TRBJ2-3,TRBD1
TGCGCCAGCAGCCACGGCCTGGACAGGAACTACAATGAGCAGTTCTTC,CASSHGLDRNYNEQFF,once,TRBV4-1,TRBJ2-1,TRBD1
TGTGCCAGCAGTCCAAGGAGGGGTATTAGCGGTAACGGGACCCAGTACTTC,CASSPRRGISGNGTQYF,-,TRBV7-2,TRBJ2-5,-